These T cell receptor beta chains were read from a single sample in a study of naive and memory T cell subsets. TCRdb analysed the UMI-ligation and nested PCR reads with MiXCR anew, one entry per CDR3 protein. The sample includes around 140,000 distinct CDR3 sequences, roughly 23% of them seen just once. The sample taken for sequencing was naive CD4+ T cells from blood. The receptors originated from a human donor in good health. Both conserved end residues are part of each CDR3. Size tells how often a clone was seen (once, few, many) or the class of an expanded clone, and some rows leave it out.

v_call: TRBV11-2; cdr3_length: 18; j_call: TRBJ2-5; clone_size: -; cdr3_aa: CASRPGQGSTRVEETQYF
v_call: TRBV28; cdr3_length: 15; j_call: TRBJ2-4; clone_size: -; cdr3_aa: CASTSVASPGNIQYF
v_call: TRBV19; cdr3_length: 15; j_call: TRBJ1-1; clone_size: many; cdr3_aa: CASSMILGVGTEAFF
v_call: TRBV18; cdr3_length: 16; j_call: TRBJ2-3; clone_size: -; cdr3_aa: CASSPGLPTGTDTQYF
v_call: TRBV20-1; cdr3_length: 15; j_call: TRBJ2-7; clone_size: many; cdr3_aa: CSAREGGVRLDEQYF
v_call: TRBV28; cdr3_length: 16; j_call: TRBJ2-1; clone_size: few; cdr3_aa: CATRGPSGIGVNEQFF
v_call: TRBV28; cdr3_length: 17; j_call: TRBJ1-5; clone_size: many; cdr3_aa: CASSLSYRRVGNQPQHF
v_call: TRBV3-1; cdr3_length: 17; j_call: TRBJ2-1; clone_size: -; cdr3_aa: CASSQAERAFTVGEQFF
v_call: TRBV6-5; cdr3_length: 13; j_call: TRBJ2-7; clone_size: -; cdr3_aa: CASRLGQGHEQYF
v_call: TRBV5-1; cdr3_length: 16; j_call: TRBJ2-1; clone_size: -; cdr3_aa: CASSLTSGEGNNEQFF
v_call: TRBV27; cdr3_length: 16; j_call: TRBJ1-4; clone_size: -; cdr3_aa: CASSLYQSKTNEKLFF
v_call: TRBV4-2; cdr3_length: 15; j_call: TRBJ1-1; clone_size: -; cdr3_aa: CASSQVDRGPAEAFF
v_call: TRBV30; cdr3_length: 15; j_call: TRBJ1-5; clone_size: few; cdr3_aa: CAWSAVTGKDQPQHF
v_call: TRBV9; cdr3_length: 17; j_call: TRBJ2-3; clone_size: many; cdr3_aa: CASSPRSGSGTSDTQYF
v_call: TRBV6-2/TRBV6-3; cdr3_length: 13; j_call: TRBJ2-7; clone_size: -; cdr3_aa: CASSLRGGYEQYF
v_call: TRBV12-3/TRBV12-4; cdr3_length: 13; j_call: TRBJ1-1; clone_size: few; cdr3_aa: CASSFTGASEAFF
v_call: TRBV12-3/TRBV12-4; cdr3_length: 12; j_call: TRBJ2-2; clone_size: -; cdr3_aa: CASRPATGVLFF
v_call: TRBV10-3; cdr3_length: 13; j_call: TRBJ2-7; clone_size: -; cdr3_aa: CAISPLQGSEQYF
v_call: TRBV3-1; cdr3_length: 13; j_call: TRBJ1-6; clone_size: -; cdr3_aa: CASRERGSSPLHF
v_call: TRBV5-4; cdr3_length: 13; j_call: TRBJ2-7; clone_size: -; cdr3_aa: CASRTEAGYEQYF
v_call: TRBV25-1; cdr3_length: 16; j_call: TRBJ2-1; clone_size: many; cdr3_aa: CASSESGLARGNEQFF
v_call: TRBV15; cdr3_length: 17; j_call: TRBJ2-2; clone_size: few; cdr3_aa: CATSRTSGRANTGELFF
v_call: TRBV7-2; cdr3_length: 14; j_call: TRBJ1-5; clone_size: -; cdr3_aa: CASSRPDRAQPQHF
v_call: TRBV12-3/TRBV12-4; cdr3_length: 12; j_call: TRBJ2-1; clone_size: few; cdr3_aa: CASSLGLGRQFF
v_call: TRBV28; cdr3_length: 12; j_call: TRBJ2-5; clone_size: -; cdr3_aa: CASSFGGETQYF
v_call: TRBV28; cdr3_length: 14; j_call: TRBJ1-2; clone_size: -; cdr3_aa: CASSLVVQVYGYTF
v_call: TRBV14; cdr3_length: 13; j_call: TRBJ2-7; clone_size: few; cdr3_aa: CASSPADRYEQYF
v_call: TRBV19; cdr3_length: 14; j_call: TRBJ1-1; clone_size: -; cdr3_aa: CASSTELRNTEAFF
v_call: TRBV18; cdr3_length: 15; j_call: TRBJ1-2; clone_size: -; cdr3_aa: CASSPPGQLVNGYTF
v_call: TRBV5-6; cdr3_length: 14; j_call: TRBJ1-4; clone_size: -; cdr3_aa: CASSLLRGPEKLFF
v_call: TRBV20-1; cdr3_length: 14; j_call: TRBJ2-1; clone_size: few; cdr3_aa: CSARFGTLPDEQFF
v_call: TRBV12-3/TRBV12-4; cdr3_length: 15; j_call: TRBJ2-5; clone_size: few; cdr3_aa: CASTGRLAQKETQYF
v_call: TRBV18; cdr3_length: 13; j_call: TRBJ1-1; clone_size: many; cdr3_aa: CASSPRVNTEAFF
v_call: TRBV29-1; cdr3_length: 13; j_call: TRBJ2-1; clone_size: few; cdr3_aa: CSVAGGSYNEQFF
v_call: TRBV6-5; cdr3_length: 13; j_call: TRBJ1-2; clone_size: -; cdr3_aa: CASSWTGFAGYTF
v_call: TRBV12-3/TRBV12-4; cdr3_length: 15; j_call: TRBJ1-1; clone_size: -; cdr3_aa: CASSFSHGSRTEAFF
v_call: TRBV20-1; cdr3_length: 14; j_call: TRBJ2-7; clone_size: -; cdr3_aa: CSAREAGWAAEQYF
v_call: TRBV29-1; cdr3_length: 16; j_call: TRBJ2-7; clone_size: -; cdr3_aa: CSVRLIGDPIMGEQYF
v_call: TRBV12-3/TRBV12-4; cdr3_length: 15; j_call: TRBJ2-1; clone_size: -; cdr3_aa: CASTLGSGRATEQFF
v_call: TRBV6-2/TRBV6-3; cdr3_length: 12; j_call: TRBJ2-1; clone_size: -; cdr3_aa: CASSYGYNGQFF